Presented here are 8 T cell receptor beta chains from one specimen sequenced in a study of regulatory T cells in long-lasting Graves disease. Time point in this sample: newly diagnosed GD, antithyroid drugs for less than 3 months. Construction of the TCR library relied on RNA isolated from PBMCs. Construction of the TCR beta libraries employed iRepertoire HTBI primers in conjunction with Arm-PCR of CDR3 regions. One entry per CDR3 protein results from TCRdb running MiXCR on the multiplex PCR reads. In the table there are 450,000 to 650,000 distinct CDR3 sequences, 15% to 20% of which are singletons. Another study also made use of these data, one on T cells in Graves' hyperthyroidism and ophthalmopathy.

The source material was peripheral blood mononuclear cells (PBMCs), sampled at new diagnosis, from a patient treated with antithyroid drugs. The source is a middle-aged woman with Graves disease.

This clonotype showed up many times. The gene calls are TRBV13 and TRBJ2-3; D not certain. The germline V and J ends were trimmed by 2 bases and 2 bases, with 5 bases remaining between them. CDR1 and CDR2 from the germline V gene are PRHDT and FYEKMQ (reference sequence). This CDR3 has 13 amino acids. The CDR3 DNA reads as TGTGCCAGCAGCTTACAGGACACAGATACGCAGTATTTT. It codes for CASSLQDTDTQYF. The complete variable domain, with remaining parts taken from reference TRBV13 and TRBJ2-3, reads AAGVIQSPRHLIKEKRETATLKCYPIPRHDTVYWYQQGPGQDPQFLISFYEKMQSDKGSIPDRFSAQQFSDYHSELNMSSLELGDSALYFCASSLQDTDTQYFGPGTRLTVL.

This clonotype occurred a few times. The genes are TRBV7-9 and TRBJ2-3; possibly TRBD1 for D (6 bases). There are 15 residues in the CDR3. The germline V and J ends were trimmed by 5 bases and 2 bases, with 14 bases remaining between them. The V gene's germline CDR1 is SEHNR and CDR2 FQNEAQ (reference sequence). The CDR3 reads CASSHWGTITDTQYF. CDR3 sequence (DNA): TGTGCCAGCAGCCATTGGGGGACAATCACAGATACGCAGTATTTT.

The chain carries TRBV20-1 and TRBJ2-1, with 7 bases matching TRBD1. After removal of 0 bases from V and 3 bases from J, the junction contained 2 bases not matched to a gene. CDR1 is DFQATT and CDR2 is SNEGSKA in the germline V gene (reference sequence). The CDR3 is 14 residues long. CDR3 DNA sequence: TGCAGTGCTAGAGAGGGACAGAACTACAATGAGCAGTTCTTC. Its protein product is CSAREGQNYNEQFF.

This clonotype occurred a few times. V gene TRBV19 combines with J gene TRBJ1-2, with 10 bases fitting TRBD1. Germline CDR1 LNHDA, CDR2 SQIVND (reference sequence). The CDR3 sequence is 17 residues long. With V trimmed by 9 bases and J by 4 bases, 17 bases remained unmatched. The CDR3 reads CASLRSAGDRGVYGYTF. Here the CDR3 DNA reads TGTGCCAGCTTAAGGTCGGCCGGGGACAGGGGAGTCTATGGCTACACCTTC.

At least ten counts were recorded for this clonotype. V gene TRBV5-1 combines with J gene TRBJ2-2; 8 positions match TRBD2. Germline V lookup: CDR1 SGHRS, CDR2 YFSETQ. The CDR3 spans 16 residues. V shed 4 bases and J 3 bases; nucleotides not matched to a gene: 8. CDR3 bases: TGCGCCAGCAGCCCCTTAGCGGGGAAGGACACCGGGGAGCTGTTTTTT. Amino acid sequence: CASSPLAGKDTGELFF.

This clonotype was observed many times. This chain links TRBV20-1 with TRBJ1-1; tentative D call: TRBD1 (6 bases). Germline V lookup: CDR1 DFQATT, CDR2 SNEGSKA (reference sequence). V gave up 2 bases and J gave up 0 bases, with 10 bases separating them. This CDR3 contains 14 residues. CDR3 sequence reads: CSARNRVLNTEAFF. Written as DNA, the CDR3 is TGCAGTGCTAGAAACAGGGTTTTGAACACTGAAGCTTTCTTT.

This clonotype was seen many times. This chain links TRBV7-8 with TRBJ2-2; no definite D call. This CDR3 comprises 15 residues. Trimming removed 0 bases at V and 2 bases at J, with 7 bases between. Germline-derived CDR1 and CDR2 are SGHVS and FQNEAQ. Here the CDR3 DNA reads TGTGCCAGCAGCTTAGCTGACACCAACACCGGGGAGCTGTTTTTT. Translation: CASSLADTNTGELFF.

CDR3 nucleotide sequence: TGCAGCGTTGACAGGGCTCACACCGGGGAGCTGTTTTTT. Translation: CSVDRAHTGELFF. This chain joins TRBV29-1 and TRBJ2-2; possible D gene TRBD1, 5 bases. This CDR3 spans 13 amino acids. Trimming took off 3 bases at V and 3 bases at J, with 8 bases between the two ends. In germline, CDR1 is SQVTM, CDR2 ANQGSEA.